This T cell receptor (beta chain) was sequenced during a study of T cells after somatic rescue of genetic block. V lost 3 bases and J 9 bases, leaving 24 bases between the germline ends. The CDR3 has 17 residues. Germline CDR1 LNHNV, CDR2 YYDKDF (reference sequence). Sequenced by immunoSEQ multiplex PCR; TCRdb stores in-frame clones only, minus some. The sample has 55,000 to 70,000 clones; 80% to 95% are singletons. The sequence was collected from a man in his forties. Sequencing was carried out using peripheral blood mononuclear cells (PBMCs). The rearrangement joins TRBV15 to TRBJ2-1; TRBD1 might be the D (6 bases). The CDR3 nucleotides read TGTGCCACCAGCAGCCCATCGGTCGTGCAGTTGGGGGCTGAGCAGTTCTTC. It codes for CATSSPSVVQLGAEQFF.